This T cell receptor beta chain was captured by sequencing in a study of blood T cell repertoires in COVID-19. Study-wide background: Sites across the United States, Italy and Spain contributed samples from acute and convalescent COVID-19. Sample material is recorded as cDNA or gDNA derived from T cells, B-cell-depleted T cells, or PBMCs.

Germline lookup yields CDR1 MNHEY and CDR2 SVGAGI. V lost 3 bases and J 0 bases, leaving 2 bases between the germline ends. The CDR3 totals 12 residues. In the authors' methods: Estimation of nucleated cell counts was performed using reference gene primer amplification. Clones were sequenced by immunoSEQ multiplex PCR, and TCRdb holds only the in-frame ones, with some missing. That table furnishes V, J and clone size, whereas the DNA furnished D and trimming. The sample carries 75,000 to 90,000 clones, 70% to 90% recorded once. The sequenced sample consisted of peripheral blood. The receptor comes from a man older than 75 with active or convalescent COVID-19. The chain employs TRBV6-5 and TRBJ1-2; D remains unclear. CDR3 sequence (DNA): TGTGCCAGCAGTTATACTAACTATGGCTACACCTTC. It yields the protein CASSYTNYGYTF.